These T cell receptor beta chains were read from a single sample in a study of cytomegalovirus exposure and HLA in healthy donors. Sequencing used immunoSEQ multiplex PCR; TCRdb keeps in-frame clones, though not all of them. The sample has around 78,000 clones, approximately 84% seen once. Sequencing was done on a sample of PBMCs. All receptors come from a woman aged 45-60 years in good health and CMV-seronegative. The CDR3 runs from the conserved cysteine through the conserved F or W. The order of the fields is J gene, V gene, D gene, clone size, CDR3 protein, CDR3 DNA. A D gene is named only where the DNA matches it firmly. Clone size is stated in some rows and not others, as once, few, many or a class when expanded.

TRBJ2-1,TRBV4-1,TRBD2,NA,CASSQDVNELSGSTVF,TGCGCCAGCAGCCAAGACGTAAACGAGCTCAGCGGGAGCACGGTCTTC
TRBJ1-5,TRBV6-1,NA,once,CASSDWEGPNQPQHF,TGTGCCAGCAGTGATTGGGAGGGCCCCAATCAGCCCCAGCATTTT
TRBJ2-5,TRBV29-1,TRBD2,NA,CSVDGGSAGGGETQYF,TGCAGCGTTGATGGCGGGTCTGCGGGGGGAGGTGAGACCCAGTACTTC
TRBJ2-1,TRBV7-9,NA,NA,CASSLGAGSGNEQFF,TGTGCCAGCAGCTTAGGGGCGGGAAGTGGAAATGAGCAGTTCTTC
TRBJ1-1,TRBV18,NA,NA,CASSRNSLMNTEAFF,TGTGCCAGCTCACGAAACAGCTTAATGAACACTGAAGCTTTCTTT
TRBJ2-4,TRBV5-6,NA,NA,CASRATGLAKNIQYF,TGTGCCAGCAGAGCGACAGGTCTAGCCAAAAACATTCAGTACTTC
TRBJ1-5,TRBV6-1,NA,NA,CASSDGQTNQPQHF,TGTGCCAGCAGTGACGGACAGACGAATCAGCCCCAGCATTTT
TRBJ2-1,TRBV6-5,NA,NA,CASSYSRPQSYNEQFF,TGTGCCAGCAGTTACTCGAGGCCGCAGTCCTACAATGAGCAGTTCTTC
TRBJ2-1,TRBV23-1,TRBD2,NA,CASSQPGLAGANEQFF,TGCGCCAGCAGTCAACCGGGACTAGCGGGAGCCAATGAGCAGTTCTTC
TRBJ2-2,TRBV27,TRBD2,NA,CASSFLLAGETGELFF,TGTGCCAGCAGTTTCCTACTAGCGGGAGAAACCGGGGAGCTGTTTTTT
TRBJ2-3,TRBV21-1,NA,NA,CASSKVERARSALSTDTQYF,TGTGCCAGCAGCAAAGTAGAGAGGGCTCGGAGCGCCCTTAGCACAGATACGCAGTATTTT
TRBJ1-1,TRBV6-5,NA,NA,CASSYSTQMNTEAFF,TGTGCCAGCAGTTACTCGACACAGATGAACACTGAAGCTTTCTTT
TRBJ2-6,TRBV5-4,NA,NA,CASSLRDFYSGANVLTF,TGTGCCAGCAGCTTGCGGGATTTCTACTCTGGGGCCAACGTCCTGACTTTC
TRBJ2-6,TRBV14,NA,NA,CASSPPRDSSGANVLTF,TGTGCCAGCAGCCCACCCCGTGACAGCTCTGGGGCCAACGTCCTGACTTTC
TRBJ1-1,TRBV18,NA,NA,CASSTGNTEAFF,TGTGCCAGTTCAACCGGGAACACTGAAGCTTTCTTT
TRBJ2-5,TRBV15,TRBD2,few,CATSIRLAGAETQYF,TGTGCCACCAGCATAAGACTAGCGGGAGCAGAGACCCAGTACTTC
TRBJ2-7,TRBV28,TRBD1,NA,CASSRDRVVSYEQYF,TGTGCCAGCAGTCGTGACAGGGTGGTCTCCTACGAGCAGTACTTC
TRBJ1-4,TRBV19,NA,NA,CASSISRANEKLFF,TGTGCCAGTAGTATTTCCAGGGCGAATGAAAAACTGTTTTTT